The clone carrying this TCR beta chain has a single count. Its antigen is unknown. The CDR3 has 15 amino acids. With 3 bases removed from V and 2 bases from J, the gap between germline ends came to 11 bases. Germline V gene sequence: CDR1 MDHEN, CDR2 SYDVKM. This sample was taken from a study of T cell responses to AZD1222 COVID-19 vaccine. Study in general: Second doses at about 4 or about 12 weeks were pooled. Broader study findings: It was only after the peak T cell response that any repertoires were sampled. Donors in the cohort were predominantly white British and more often female, and clonal diversity was possibly underestimated. Unmutated variant regions reportedly attract nearly half of all spike-specific TCRs.

Some clones are missing from TCRdb's copy, which holds only in-frame ones; the method was immunoSEQ multiplex PCR. The sample yields 150,000 to 160,000 clones, roughly 90% seen once. The source was peripheral blood, collected on day 0 of AZD1222 vaccination. The V call is TRBV28, the J call TRBJ1-3; perhaps TRBD1 as D (5 bases). The sequence derives from an adult in good health. The CDR3 DNA is TGTGCCAGCAGTTTGGGGGGGTTAACTGGAAACACCATATATTTT. Residues: CASSLGGLTGNTIYF.